Sequencing of this T cell receptor (beta chain) was carried out in a study of blood T cell repertoires in COVID-19. Across the whole study: The United States, Italy and Spain provided the acute and convalescent COVID-19 samples.

Authors' methods: Quantification of nucleated cells was approximated via reference gene primer amplification. Sequencing was performed with immunoSEQ multiplex PCR; in TCRdb, only in-frame clones are kept and a portion is missing. The D gene and trimming were derived from the DNA, and the V and J assignments and clone size from that table. This sample yields about 160,000 clones, of which approximately 79% are seen a single time; about 7.2% belongs to the top ten. The germline CDR1 and CDR2 sequences are SGHRS and YFSETQ. CDR3 length equals 15 residues. The J segment lost 4 bases and the V segment lost 0 bases, leaving 5 bases of the junction unmatched. Recruits, aged roughly 18 to 100 years, lived in about two dozen US areas. Cohorts were assigned according to the clinical history that participants reported.

This receptor was obtained from a man aged 50 to 59 who had recovered from COVID-19. The gene calls are TRBV5-1 and TRBJ1-2, with TRBD1 identical over 8 bases. Sequencing was performed on PBMCs or T cells enriched from blood (not recorded which). CDR3 nucleotide sequence: TGCGCCAGCAGCTTGGCAGGGGGCTTTGGCTATGGCTACACCTTC. This translates into CASSLAGGFGYGYTF.